This T cell receptor (beta chain) was sequenced in a study of memory CD4+ T cells and cytomegalovirus serostatus. Overall study: Healthy Belgian adult donors included about nine CMV-positive and 24 CMV-negative people.

Broader study findings: CD4+ memory repertoires contained about 40% of the 164 reported CMV TCRbeta sequences.

V lost 0 bases and J lost 7, with 4 bases in between. This CDR3 region has 12 residues. Germline V gives CDR1 LGHNT, CDR2 FRNRAP. This clone occurred once. Its cognate antigen is unknown. In the original processing: After removing out-of-frame reads, 2.3 million or so distinct TCRbeta sequences remained. Assay: immunoSEQ multiplex PCR; the TCRdb copy retains only in-frame clones and omits some. The V and J calls and clone size are taken from that table; D and trimming were inferred from the DNA. Among about 64,000 clones listed, around 77% were seen once. The sort gate was single viable CD3+CD4+CD8-CD45RO+ cells for memory CD4+ T cells. Serostatus was set by detecting CMV pp150, pp28, p38, p52 IgG.

The sample consisted of memory CD4+ T cells from blood. The sequence came from an adult in good health and CMV-seronegative. The rearrangement links TRBV12-5 to TRBJ1-5; the D is unclear. The chain's CDR3 is CASGLVSQPQHF. CDR3 bases: TGTGCTAGTGGTTTGGTATCCCAGCCCCAGCATTTT.